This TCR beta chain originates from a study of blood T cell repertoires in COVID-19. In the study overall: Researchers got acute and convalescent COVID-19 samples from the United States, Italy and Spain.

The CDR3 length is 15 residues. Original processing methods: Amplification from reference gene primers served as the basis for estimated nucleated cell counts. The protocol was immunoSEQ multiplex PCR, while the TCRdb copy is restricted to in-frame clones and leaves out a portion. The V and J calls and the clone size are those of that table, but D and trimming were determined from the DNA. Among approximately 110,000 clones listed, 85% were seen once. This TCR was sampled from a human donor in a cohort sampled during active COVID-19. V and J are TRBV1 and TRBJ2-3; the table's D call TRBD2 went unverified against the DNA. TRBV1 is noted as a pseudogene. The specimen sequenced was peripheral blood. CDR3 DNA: TGCACCAGCAGCCGGTGTCGAGCGGGCACAGATACGCAGTATTTT. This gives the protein CTSSRCRAGTDTQYF.